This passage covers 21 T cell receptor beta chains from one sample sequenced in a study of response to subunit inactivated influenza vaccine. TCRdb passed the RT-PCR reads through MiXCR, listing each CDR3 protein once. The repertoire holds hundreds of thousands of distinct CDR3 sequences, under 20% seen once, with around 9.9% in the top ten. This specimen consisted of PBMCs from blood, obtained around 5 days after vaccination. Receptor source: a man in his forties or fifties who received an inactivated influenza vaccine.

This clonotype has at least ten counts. The CDR3 DNA is TGCAGCGTCCTTGGACATGCTGGGGCCAACGTCCTGACTTTC. This encodes CSVLGHAGANVLTF. The V call is TRBV29-1, the J call TRBJ2-6; the D gene is possibly TRBD1 (5 bases). This CDR3 is 14 amino acids long. V shed 6 bases and J shed 2 bases, with 11 bases lying between them. Germline assignment: CDR1 SQVTM and CDR2 ANQGSEA.

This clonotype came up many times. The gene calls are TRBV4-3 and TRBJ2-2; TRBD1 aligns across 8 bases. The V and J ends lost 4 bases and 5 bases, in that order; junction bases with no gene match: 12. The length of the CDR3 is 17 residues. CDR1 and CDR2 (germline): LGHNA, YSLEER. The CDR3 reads CASSRSHRDRYTGELFF. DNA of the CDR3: TGCGCCAGCAGCCGTAGTCACCGGGACAGGTATACCGGGGAGCTGTTTTTT.

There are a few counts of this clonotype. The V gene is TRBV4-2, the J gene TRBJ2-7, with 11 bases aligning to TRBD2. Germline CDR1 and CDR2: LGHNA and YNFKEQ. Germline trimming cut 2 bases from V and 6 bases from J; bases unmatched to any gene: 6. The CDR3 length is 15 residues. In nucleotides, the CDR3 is TGTGCCAGCAGCCAACTACTAGCGGGAGAAGCCGAGCAGTACTTC. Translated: CASSQLLAGEAEQYF.

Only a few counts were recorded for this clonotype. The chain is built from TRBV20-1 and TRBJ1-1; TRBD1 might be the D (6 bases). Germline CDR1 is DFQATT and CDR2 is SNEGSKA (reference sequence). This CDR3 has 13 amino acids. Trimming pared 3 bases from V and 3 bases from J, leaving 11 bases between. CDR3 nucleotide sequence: TGCAGTGCTAGGGGGGCTCGGGACACTGAAGCTTTCTTT. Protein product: CSARGARDTEAFF.

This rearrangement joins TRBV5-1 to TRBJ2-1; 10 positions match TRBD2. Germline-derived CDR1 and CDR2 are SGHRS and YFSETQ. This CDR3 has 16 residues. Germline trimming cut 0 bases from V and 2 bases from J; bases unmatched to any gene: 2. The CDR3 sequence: CASSLELAGPYNEQFF. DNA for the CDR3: TGCGCCAGCAGCTTGGAACTAGCGGGACCCTACAATGAGCAGTTCTTC.

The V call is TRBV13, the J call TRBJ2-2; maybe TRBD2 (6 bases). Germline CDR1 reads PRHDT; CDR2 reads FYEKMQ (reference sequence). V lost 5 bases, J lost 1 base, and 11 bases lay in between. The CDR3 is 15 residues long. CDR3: CASSAVGLNTGELFF. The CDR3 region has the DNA TGTGCCAGCAGCGCGGTGGGACTGAACACCGGGGAGCTGTTTTTT.

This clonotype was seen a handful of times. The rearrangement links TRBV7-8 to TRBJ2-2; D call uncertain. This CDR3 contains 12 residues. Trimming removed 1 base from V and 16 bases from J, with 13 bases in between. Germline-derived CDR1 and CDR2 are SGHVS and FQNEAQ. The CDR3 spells CASSLGADPQFF. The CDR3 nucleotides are TGTGCCAGCAGCTTAGGGGCGGACCCCCAGTTTTTT.

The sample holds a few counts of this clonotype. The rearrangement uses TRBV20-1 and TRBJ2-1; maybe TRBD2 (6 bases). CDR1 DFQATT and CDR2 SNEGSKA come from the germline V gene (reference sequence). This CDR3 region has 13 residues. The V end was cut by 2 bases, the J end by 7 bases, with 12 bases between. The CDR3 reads CSARPGLLNEQFF. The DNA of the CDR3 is TGCAGTGCTAGACCGGGACTCCTTAATGAGCAGTTCTTC.

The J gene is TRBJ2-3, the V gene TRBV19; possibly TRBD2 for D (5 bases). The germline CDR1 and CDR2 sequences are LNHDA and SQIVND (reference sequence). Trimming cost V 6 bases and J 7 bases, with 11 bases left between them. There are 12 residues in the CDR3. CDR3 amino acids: CASSTEGNTQYF. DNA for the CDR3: TGTGCCAGTAGCACCGAGGGCAATACGCAGTATTTT.

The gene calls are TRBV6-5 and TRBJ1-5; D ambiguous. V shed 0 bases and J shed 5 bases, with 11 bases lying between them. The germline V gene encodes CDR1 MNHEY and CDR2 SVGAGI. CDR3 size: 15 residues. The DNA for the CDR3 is TGTGCCAGCAGTTACTCAGGGAGAGACCATCAGCCCCAGCATTTT. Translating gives CASSYSGRDHQPQHF.

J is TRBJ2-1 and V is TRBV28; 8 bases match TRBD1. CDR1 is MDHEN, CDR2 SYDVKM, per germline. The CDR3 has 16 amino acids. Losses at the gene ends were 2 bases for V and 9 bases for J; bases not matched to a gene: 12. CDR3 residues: CASSLIGTGPDIEQFF. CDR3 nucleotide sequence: TGTGCCAGCAGTTTAATAGGGACAGGCCCTGATATTGAGCAGTTCTTC.

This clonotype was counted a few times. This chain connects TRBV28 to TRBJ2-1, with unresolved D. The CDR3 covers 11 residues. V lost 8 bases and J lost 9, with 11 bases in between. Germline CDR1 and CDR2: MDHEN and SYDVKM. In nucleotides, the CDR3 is TGTGCCAGCGGACGAGCGATTGAGCAGTTCTTC. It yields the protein CASGRAIEQFF. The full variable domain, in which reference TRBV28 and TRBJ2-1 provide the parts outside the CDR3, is DVKVTQSSRYLVKRTGEKVFLECVQDMDHENMFWYRQDPGLGLRLIYFSYDVKMKEKGDIPEGYSVSREKKERFSLILESASTNQTSMYLCASGRAIEQFFGPGTRLTVL.

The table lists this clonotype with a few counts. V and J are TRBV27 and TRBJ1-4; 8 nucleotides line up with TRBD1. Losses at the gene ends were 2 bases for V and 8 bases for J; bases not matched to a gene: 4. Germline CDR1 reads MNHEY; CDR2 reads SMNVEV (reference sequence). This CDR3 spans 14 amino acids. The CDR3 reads CASSLTGGREKLFF. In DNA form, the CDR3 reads TGTGCCAGCAGTTTAACAGGGGGTCGAGAAAAACTGTTTTTT.

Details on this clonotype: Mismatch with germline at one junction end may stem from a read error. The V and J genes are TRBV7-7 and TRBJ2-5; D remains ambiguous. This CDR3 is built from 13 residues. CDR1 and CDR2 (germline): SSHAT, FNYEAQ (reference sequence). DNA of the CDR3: TGTGCTAGCACCCCGATTCGGCAAGAGACCCAGTACTTC. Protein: CASTPIRQETQYF.

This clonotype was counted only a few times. CDR3 residues: CSAKGQEYSNQPQHF. Here the CDR3 DNA reads TGCAGTGCTAAGGGACAGGAGTATAGCAATCAGCCCCAGCATTTT. V and J are TRBV20-1 and TRBJ1-5; the match to TRBD1 covers 8 bases. The CDR3 is 15 amino acids. The trim removed 4 bases at V and 0 bases at J, leaving 5 bases unmatched. The V gene's germline CDR1 is DFQATT and CDR2 SNEGSKA (reference sequence).

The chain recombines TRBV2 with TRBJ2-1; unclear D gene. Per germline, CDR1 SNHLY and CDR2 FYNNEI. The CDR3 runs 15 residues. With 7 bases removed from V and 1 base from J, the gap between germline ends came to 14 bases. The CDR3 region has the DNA TGTGCCAGCACCTTCTCCAGGTCATCCTACAATGAGCAGTTCTTC. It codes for CASTFSRSSYNEQFF.

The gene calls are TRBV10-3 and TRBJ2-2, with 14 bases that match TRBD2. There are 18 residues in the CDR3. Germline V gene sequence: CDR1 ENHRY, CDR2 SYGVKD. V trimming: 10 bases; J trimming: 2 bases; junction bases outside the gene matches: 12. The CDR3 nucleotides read TGTGCCACGAAAGATCCGGGACTAGCGGGAGCAAACACCGGGGAGCTGTTTTTT. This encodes CATKDPGLAGANTGELFF.

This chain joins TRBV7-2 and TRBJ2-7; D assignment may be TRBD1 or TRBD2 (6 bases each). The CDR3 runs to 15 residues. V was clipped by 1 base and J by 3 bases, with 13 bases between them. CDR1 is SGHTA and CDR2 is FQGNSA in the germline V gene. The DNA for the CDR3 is TGTGCCAGCAGCTTAGAATGGGGGGCTGTCTACGAGCAGTACTTC. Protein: CASSLEWGAVYEQYF. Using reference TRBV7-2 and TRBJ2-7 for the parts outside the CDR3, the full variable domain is GAGVSQSPSNKVTEKGKDVELRCDPISGHTALYWYRQSLGQGLEFLIYFQGNSAPDKSGLPSDRFSAERTGGSVSTLTIQRTQQEDSAVYLCASSLEWGAVYEQYFGPGTRLTVT.

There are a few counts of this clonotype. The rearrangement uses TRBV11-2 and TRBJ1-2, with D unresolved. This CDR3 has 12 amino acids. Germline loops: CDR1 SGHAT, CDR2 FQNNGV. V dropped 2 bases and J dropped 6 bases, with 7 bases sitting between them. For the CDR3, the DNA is TGTGCCAGCAGCTTATCCGGTGATGGCTACACCTTC. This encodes CASSLSGDGYTF. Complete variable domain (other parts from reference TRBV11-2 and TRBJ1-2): EAGVAQSPRYKIIEKRQSVAFWCNPISGHATLYWYQQILGQGPKLLIQFQNNGVVDDSQLPKDRFSAERLKGVDSTLKIQPAKLEDSAVYLCASSLSGDGYTFGSGTRLTVV.

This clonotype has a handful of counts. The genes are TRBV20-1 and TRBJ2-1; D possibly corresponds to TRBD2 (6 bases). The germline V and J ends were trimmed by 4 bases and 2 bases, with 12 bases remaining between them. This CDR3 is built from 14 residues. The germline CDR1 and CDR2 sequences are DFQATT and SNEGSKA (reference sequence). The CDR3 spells CSANPGTAYNEQFF. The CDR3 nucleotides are TGCAGTGCTAACCCCGGGACTGCCTACAATGAGCAGTTCTTC.

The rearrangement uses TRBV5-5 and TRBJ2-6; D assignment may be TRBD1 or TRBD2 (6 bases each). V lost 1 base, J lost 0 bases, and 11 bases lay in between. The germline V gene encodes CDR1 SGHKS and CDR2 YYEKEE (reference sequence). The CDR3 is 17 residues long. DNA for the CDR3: TGTGCCAGCAGCTTGTCGGGGGCCGGCTCTGGGGCCAACGTCCTGACTTTC. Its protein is CASSLSGAGSGANVLTF.